This is a list of T cell receptor beta chains from one sample in a study of PD-L1 blockade in urothelial cancer. Libraries were prepared by immunoSEQ multiplex PCR; TCRdb keeps only in-frame clonotypes and omits some of them. The data show 70,000 to 75,000 clones, 80% to 85% seen once. Sequencing was performed on PBMCs, taken around atezolizumab (anti-PD-L1) treatment. The receptors come from a woman aged 65 to 85 with urothelial cancer. Both conserved end residues are part of each CDR3. D genes are given only for firm matches. Only part of the rows carry a size: once, few, many, or a class if the clone is expanded.

TRBV7-8,TRBJ1-1,-,once,CASSQDTGSLVEAFF,TGTGCCAGCAGTCAAGATACGGGATCCCTTGTGGAAGCTTTCTTT
TRBV6-1,TRBJ1-5,TRBD1,-,CASSPPGQRNQPQHF,TGTGCCAGCAGTCCCCCGGGACAGAGAAATCAGCCCCAGCATTTT
TRBV6-5,TRBJ1-2,TRBD1,once,CASREVVTGSHGYTF,TGTGCCAGCAGGGAGGTAGTGACAGGGTCTCATGGCTACACCTTC
TRBV5-1,TRBJ2-6,-,-,CASSLEPSSGANVLTF,TGCGCCAGCAGCTTGGAGCCGAGCTCTGGGGCCAACGTCCTGACTTTC
TRBV27,TRBJ2-7,TRBD2,-,CASSRETSGRAHEQYF,TGTGCCAGCAGTCGGGAGACTAGCGGGAGGGCCCACGAGCAGTACTTC
TRBV5-1,TRBJ2-3,-,-,CASSLGYTGNAPDTQYF,TGCGCCAGCAGCCTAGGCTACACAGGGAATGCCCCAGATACGCAGTATTTT
TRBV5-1,TRBJ2-3,-,-,CASSLGVLTEADTQYF,TGCGCCAGCAGCTTGGGGGTCTTGACTGAGGCAGATACGCAGTATTTT
TRBV19,TRBJ1-1,TRBD1,-,CASSIPWTGETMSPEAFF,TGTGCCAGTAGTATACCCTGGACAGGGGAGACAATGAGTCCTGAAGCTTTCTTT
TRBV5-1,TRBJ1-2,TRBD1,-,CASTVRDRVPGGYTF,TGCGCCAGCACCGTCCGGGACAGGGTTCCAGGAGGCTACACCTTC
TRBV5-1,TRBJ1-6,-,-,CASSSGKYNSPLHF,TGCGCCAGCAGCTCCGGGAAGTATAATTCACCCCTCCACTTT
TRBV7-9,TRBJ1-1,-,-,CASSFEGGFTEAFF,TGTGCCAGCAGCTTCGAGGGAGGGTTCACTGAAGCTTTCTTT